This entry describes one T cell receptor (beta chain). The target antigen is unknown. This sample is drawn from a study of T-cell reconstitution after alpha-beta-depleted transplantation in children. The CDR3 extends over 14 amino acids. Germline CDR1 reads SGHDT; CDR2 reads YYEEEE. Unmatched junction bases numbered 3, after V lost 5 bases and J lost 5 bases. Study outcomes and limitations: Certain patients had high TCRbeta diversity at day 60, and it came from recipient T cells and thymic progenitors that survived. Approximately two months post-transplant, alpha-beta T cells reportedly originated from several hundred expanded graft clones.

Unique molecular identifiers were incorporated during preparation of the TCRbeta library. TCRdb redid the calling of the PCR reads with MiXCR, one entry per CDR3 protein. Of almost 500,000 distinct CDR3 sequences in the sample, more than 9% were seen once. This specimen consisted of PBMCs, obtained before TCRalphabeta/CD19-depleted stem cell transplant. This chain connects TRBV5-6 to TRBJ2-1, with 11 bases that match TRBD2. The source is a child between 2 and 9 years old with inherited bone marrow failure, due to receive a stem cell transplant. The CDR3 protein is CASRKLAGDNEQFF. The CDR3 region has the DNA TGTGCCAGCAGAAAACTAGCGGGAGACAATGAGCAGTTCTTC.